This TCR beta chain was profiled in a study of T-cell memory formation after mild COVID-19. This clonotype was seen a handful of times. From the 5' RACE reads, TCRdb called clonotypes with MiXCR, one entry per CDR3 protein. The sample contains roughly 400,000 distinct CDR3 sequences, about 16% of which appear only once. The sequence derives from a man younger than 30 who had mild COVID-19 (a few samples of this study predate the infection). Cell type and time point are not known. Sequenced sample: PBMCs or a T cell subset sorted from them (not recorded which).

DNA for the CDR3: TGTGCCAGCAGCGTCGGCCCCCAGAGAACAACGAACACCGGGGAGCTGTTTTTT. It is translated as CASSVGPQRTTNTGELFF. V and J are TRBV9 and TRBJ2-2, with no clear D. CDR1 SGDLS and CDR2 YYNGEE come from the germline V gene. V was trimmed by 2 bases and J by 0 bases, leaving 17 bases between them. The CDR3 runs 18 residues.